The rows below give T cell receptor beta chains drawn from one sample of a study of T cell repertoires in cytomegalovirus infection. TCRdb processed the reads anew with MiXCR; each CDR3 protein has one entry. The repertoire has hundreds of thousands of distinct CDR3 sequences, approximately 31% of them found once; the top ten carry more than 13%. These TCRs are of unknown antigen specificity. Sample: cultured CD8+ T cells from PBMCs, taken from culture after CMV antigen stimulation. These receptor sequences come from a human donor in good health (CMV status not recorded). Some clones in this sample may be carry-over from other donors' samples. The CDR3 runs from the conserved cysteine through the conserved F or W. A D gene is named only where the DNA matches it firmly. Only part of the rows carry a size: once, few, many, or a class if the clone is expanded.

V gene,clone size,D gene,J gene,CDR3 DNA,CDR3 protein
TRBV7-9,many,TRBD1,TRBJ1-1,TGTGCCAGCAGCTTAGAAGGCAGGGGGCTGAACACTGAAGCTTTCTTT,CASSLEGRGLNTEAFF
TRBV12-3/TRBV12-4,once,NA,TRBJ2-7,TGTGCCAGCACTACCCCGGCCGGCGAGCAGTACTTC,CASTTPAGEQYF
TRBV7-6,many,NA,TRBJ2-7,TGTGCCAGCAGCTGGGCGGAGGGGGCGGATAGCGAGCAGTACTTC,CASSWAEGADSEQYF
TRBV7-2,many,TRBD2,TRBJ2-3,TGTGCCAGCAGCTTAGTTCTAGCGGGGGGGCCGGGCACAGATACGCAGTATTTT,CASSLVLAGGPGTDTQYF
TRBV27,NA,NA,TRBJ1-2,TGTGCCAGCAGTCCTTTTGGCGGGCCCTATGGCTACACCTTC,CASSPFGGPYGYTF
TRBV28,NA,NA,TRBJ1-1,TGTGCCAGCAGTTTATCCCCGGCCCTGGACACTGAAGCTTTCTTT,CASSLSPALDTEAFF
TRBV27,NA,NA,TRBJ2-7,TGTGCCAACAGTCCCCGACAGTACTCCTACGAGCAGTACTTC,CANSPRQYSYEQYF
TRBV7-2,many,NA,TRBJ2-5,TGTGCCAGCAGCGCAGGGCCTGGACAAGAGACCCAGTACTTC,CASSAGPGQETQYF
TRBV4-1,NA,NA,TRBJ1-1,TGCGCCAGCAGCCAAGAACCGGAGGGGAACACTGAAGCTTTCTTT,CASSQEPEGNTEAFF
TRBV27,NA,TRBD2,TRBJ2-3,TGTGCCAGCAGTATTCTAGCGGTACTCACAGATACGCAGTATTTT,CASSILAVLTDTQYF
TRBV10-1,many,NA,TRBJ2-5,TGCGCCAGCAGTGAGTCGGCGACTGGACAAGAGACCCAGTACTTC,CASSESATGQETQYF